Described below is a single TCR beta chain sequence and its context. The data are from a study of T-cell reconstitution after alpha-beta-depleted transplantation in children. During its preparation, the TCRbeta library received unique molecular identifiers. TCRdb processed the PCR reads anew with MiXCR; each CDR3 protein has one entry. The table lists fewer than 500,000 distinct CDR3 sequences, around two fifths of them singletons. CDR1 SGHRS and CDR2 YFSETQ come from the germline V gene. This CDR3 has 16 amino acids. The germline V and J ends were trimmed by 2 bases and 0 bases, with 14 bases remaining between them.

The sample was PBMCs, taken before TCRalphabeta/CD19-depleted stem cell transplant. The gene calls are TRBV5-1 and TRBJ2-5, with D perhaps TRBD1 (5 bases). The origin of this receptor is a girl aged 2-15 years with aplastic anemia, due to receive a stem cell transplant. CDR3: CASSLGQGRYQETQYF. CDR3 in DNA: TGCGCCAGCAGCTTAGGGCAGGGCCGGTACCAAGAGACCCAGTACTTC.